The entry that follows covers one T cell receptor (beta chain) sequence. Antigen: not known. Reverse transcription of all isolated RNA meant that expressed TCRB transcripts were sequenced. Method: immunoSEQ multiplex PCR; TCRdb's copy keeps in-frame clones and lacks some. The sample lists about 740,000 clones; around an eighth were seen once. This entry is derived from a study of beta chain features in type 1 diabetes. Study-level results: Insertions at VDJ junctions were less frequent in type 1 diabetes patients. These patients also deleted more nucleotides at the same junctions. Researchers report that Type 1 diabetes patients had moderately but significantly shorter TCRB CDR3s across all four CD4+ subsets.

This receptor was taken from a man younger than 35 with type 1 diabetes. The sequenced material came from naive CD4+ T cells from blood.

This CDR3 reads CASTEVSSYNSPLHF. The CDR3 coding sequence is TGTGCCAGCACGGAGGTGAGCTCCTATAATTCACCCCTCCACTTT. This chain connects TRBV2 to TRBJ1-6; D remains ambiguous. The V gene's germline CDR1 is SNHLY and CDR2 FYNNEI. The CDR3 runs 15 residues. Trimming cost V 7 bases and J 0 bases, with 10 bases left between them.